The 14 T cell receptor beta chains in this list originate from one sample, sequenced in a study of vaccination and CD4 T cells after COVID-19. These TCRs are of unknown antigen specificity. Sequence data for DNA of cultured CD4+ T cells were generated by the Oncomine TCR Beta short-read assay. TCRdb reprocessed the PCR reads with MiXCR, giving one entry per CDR3 protein. Of 3,000 to 3,500 distinct CDR3 sequences in the sample, about 25% were seen once. The sample's treatment: approximately 9-day PBMC culture with coronavirus spike peptide pools or control peptides (ViraFEST assay). One should note that the unexposed donor's CD4+ T cells were collected before the COVID-19 pandemic (2011-2018). Input material: CD4+ T cells from blood, cultured in vitro. These receptors were obtained from a human donor in good health.

The chain recombines TRBV5-4 with TRBJ1-5; D is ambiguous. V lost 2 bases and J lost 5, with 8 bases in between. This CDR3 is 13 amino acids long. CDR1 SGHNT and CDR2 YYREEE come from the germline V gene (reference sequence). CDR3 region: CASSFGLDQPQHF. The CDR3 region has the DNA TGTGCCAGCAGCTTTGGGTTGGATCAGCCCCAGCATTTT.

This clonotype was seen a few times. This sequence joins TRBV4-3 and TRBJ1-2; TRBD1 is a possible D gene (5 bases). V was shortened by 0 bases and J by 6 bases, with 14 bases between the two germline ends. In germline, CDR1 is LGHNA, CDR2 YSLEER. The CDR3 length is 15 residues. The CDR3 DNA reads as TGCGCCAGCAGCCAAGAGGTAGTCAGGGATGATGGCTACACCTTC. As protein: CASSQEVVRDDGYTF.

V is TRBV5-6 and J is TRBJ1-2; D is undetermined. The CDR3 covers 15 residues. Trimming took 1 base from V and 0 from J, leaving 10 bases between them. Germline V CDR1 and CDR2: SGHDT, YYEEEE. CDR3 sequence reads: CASSLKGRPNYGYTF. Here the CDR3 DNA reads TGTGCCAGCAGCTTGAAGGGCAGGCCTAACTATGGCTACACCTTC.

The rearrangement links TRBV20-1 to TRBJ2-3, with D unclear. CDR1 is DFQATT, CDR2 SNEGSKA, per germline (reference sequence). V lost 2 bases and J lost 6, with 9 bases in between. This CDR3 spans 12 amino acids. In DNA, the CDR3 is TGCAGTGCTAGACACCTGGGGGATACGCAGTATTTT. Amino acids: CSARHLGDTQYF.

In this sample, this clonotype turned up a few times. The rearrangement links TRBV18 to TRBJ1-2; D possibly corresponds to TRBD1 (5 bases). Germline-derived CDR1 and CDR2 are KGHSH and LQKENI. The CDR3 runs 14 residues. V lost 2 bases to trimming and J lost 8 bases, with 15 bases between them. CDR3: CASSPAAGNEGYTF. The DNA of the CDR3 is TGTGCCAGCTCACCAGCCGCAGGGAATGAAGGCTACACCTTC.

The chain links TRBV20-1 to TRBJ2-2; 11 positions agree with TRBD2. The junction had 5 bases not matched to a gene; V was cut back by 1 base and J by 4 bases. Germline V gives CDR1 DFQATT, CDR2 SNEGSKA (reference sequence). The CDR3 consists of 16 residues. For the CDR3, the DNA is TGCAGTGCTAGAGTTACTAGCGGGAGTGGCACCGGGGAGCTGTTTTTT. It translates to CSARVTSGSGTGELFF.

The V call is TRBV20-1, the J call TRBJ2-1, with TRBD2 identical over 8 bases. Per the germline V gene, CDR1 is DFQATT and CDR2 is SNEGSKA (reference sequence). V shed 3 bases and J 5 bases; nucleotides not matched to a gene: 12. CDR3 length equals 16 residues. The CDR3 nucleotides are TGCAGTGCTAGGAAAGGCACTAGCGGAAGCGACAATGAGCAGTTCTTC. Translating gives CSARKGTSGSDNEQFF.

This clonotype has more than one count but fewer than ten. This chain joins TRBV28 and TRBJ1-1; the D gene is possibly TRBD1 (6 bases). The germline V and J ends were trimmed by 2 bases and 11 bases, with 9 bases remaining between them. The length of the CDR3 is 11 residues. Germline assignment: CDR1 MDHEN and CDR2 SYDVKM. CDR3 nucleotide sequence: TGTGCCAGCAGTTTAGGCAGGGGCGCTTTCTTT. Translation: CASSLGRGAFF.

The table lists this clonotype with a few counts. The V gene is TRBV7-2, the J gene TRBJ2-3, with TRBD2 matching 13 bases. The CDR3 is made up of 18 amino acids. Germline V gene data show CDR1 as SGHTA and CDR2 as FQGNSA. The V segment lost 5 bases and the J segment 2 bases; nucleotides outside the gene matches: 10. Here the CDR3 reads CASSRTTSGGAFTDTQYF. The CDR3 nucleotides are TGTGCCAGCAGCCGAACCACTAGCGGGGGGGCTTTCACAGATACGCAGTATTTT.

This chain links TRBV2 with TRBJ1-5, with a possible D match to TRBD1 (6 bases). The V and J ends lost 6 bases and 2 bases respectively, with 14 bases between them. This CDR3 has 15 amino acids. Per germline, CDR1 SNHLY and CDR2 FYNNEI. The CDR3 loop is CASSGYRQGNQPQHF. The CDR3 DNA reads as TGTGCCAGCAGCGGATATCGACAGGGCAATCAGCCCCAGCATTTT.

Regarding this clonotype: This sequence may be a read error, since a much larger clone differs from it by one base. It is likely a read error, because the conserved phenylalanine at the end of the CDR3 is missing. The V call is TRBV24-1, the J call TRBJ1-2, with a possible D match to TRBD1 (5 bases). The CDR3 is 15 amino acids. Germline CDR1 is KGHDR and CDR2 is SFDVKD. Trimming removed 6 bases from V and 0 bases from J, with 13 bases in between. The CDR3 here is CATSPGGAANYGYTL. CDR3 nucleotide sequence: TGTGCCACCAGTCCGGGAGGGGCCGCTAACTATGGCTACACCCTC.

The genes are TRBV27 and TRBJ1-4; the D is unclear. The CDR3 is made up of 19 amino acids. Germline CDR1 and CDR2: MNHEY and SMNVEV (reference sequence). V was pared by 5 bases and J by 8 bases, with 30 bases between. CDR3 bases: TGTGCCAGCAGTAGTGCAGTCCGTTACCAGGCAGATAGAGGGGAAAAACTGTTTTTT. Translating it yields CASSSAVRYQADRGEKLFF.

In its sample, this clonotype was seen once. CDR3 DNA: TGTGCCAGCAGTGCCGGGCCGGGACAGCGTAACTATGGCTACACCTTC. Translated: CASSAGPGQRNYGYTF. The chain couples TRBV28 to TRBJ1-2; 7 nucleotides match TRBD1. The V gene's germline CDR1 is MDHEN and CDR2 SYDVKM. Trimming at V came to 5 bases and at J to 1 base, leaving 10 bases not matched to a gene. The CDR3 covers 16 residues.

The V gene is TRBV6-2 or TRBV6-3, the J gene TRBJ2-1, with 12 bases fitting TRBD1. This CDR3 is 19 amino acids long. V lost 5 bases, J lost 3 bases, and 14 bases stayed unmatched. Germline values: CDR1 MNHEY, CDR2 SVGEGT. CDR3 region: CASSSYTGTGGSNYNEQFF. CDR3 DNA sequence: TGTGCCAGCAGTAGTTACACCGGGACAGGGGGCAGCAACTACAATGAGCAGTTCTTC.